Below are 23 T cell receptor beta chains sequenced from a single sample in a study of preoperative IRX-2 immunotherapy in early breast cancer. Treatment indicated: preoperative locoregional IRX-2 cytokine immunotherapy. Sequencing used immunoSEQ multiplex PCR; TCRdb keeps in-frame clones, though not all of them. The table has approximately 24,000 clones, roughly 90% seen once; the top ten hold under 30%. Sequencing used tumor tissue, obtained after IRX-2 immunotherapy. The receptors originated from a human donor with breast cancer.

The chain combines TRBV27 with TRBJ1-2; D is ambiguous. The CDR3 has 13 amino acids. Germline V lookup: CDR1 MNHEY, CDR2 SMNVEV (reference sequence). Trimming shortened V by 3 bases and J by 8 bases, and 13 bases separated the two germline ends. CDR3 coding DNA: TGTGCCAGCAGTTTGTGGGGTGACGGAGGCTACACCTTC. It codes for CASSLWGDGGYTF.

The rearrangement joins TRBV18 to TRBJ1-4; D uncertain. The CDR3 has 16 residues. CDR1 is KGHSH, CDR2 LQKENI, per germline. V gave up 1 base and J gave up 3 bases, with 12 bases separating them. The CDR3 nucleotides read TGTGCCAGCTCACCACGGCTGGTGTCGGCTAATGAAAAACTGTTTTTT. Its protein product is CASSPRLVSANEKLFF.

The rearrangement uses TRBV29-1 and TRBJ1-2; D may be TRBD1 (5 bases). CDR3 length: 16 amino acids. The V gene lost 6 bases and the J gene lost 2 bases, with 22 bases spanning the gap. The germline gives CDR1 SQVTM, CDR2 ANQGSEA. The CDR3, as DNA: TGCAGCGTGCAGGGAGGGATGATGGCCGCCAACTATGGCTACACCTTC. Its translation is CSVQGGMMAANYGYTF.

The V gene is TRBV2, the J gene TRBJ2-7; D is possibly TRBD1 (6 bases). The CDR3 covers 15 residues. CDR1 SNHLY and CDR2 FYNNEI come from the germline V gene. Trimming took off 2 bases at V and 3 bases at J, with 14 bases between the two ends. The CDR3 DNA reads TGTGCCAGCAGTGAAAGTAGTAGCAGGGGCTACGAGCAGTACGTC. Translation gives CASSESSSRGYEQYV.

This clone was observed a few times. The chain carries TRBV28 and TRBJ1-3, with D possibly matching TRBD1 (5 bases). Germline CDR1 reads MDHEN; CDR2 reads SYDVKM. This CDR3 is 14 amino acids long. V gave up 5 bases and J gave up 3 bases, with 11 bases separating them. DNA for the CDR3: TGTGCCAGCAGTGGGGGGGGGTTTGGAAACACCATATATTTT. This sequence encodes CASSGGGFGNTIYF.

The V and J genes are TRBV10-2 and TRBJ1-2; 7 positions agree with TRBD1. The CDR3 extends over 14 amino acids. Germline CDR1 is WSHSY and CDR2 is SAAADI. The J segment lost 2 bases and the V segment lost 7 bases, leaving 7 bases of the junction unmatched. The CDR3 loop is CASKRQGENYGYTF. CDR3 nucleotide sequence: TGCGCCAGCAAAAGACAGGGAGAAAACTATGGCTACACCTTC.

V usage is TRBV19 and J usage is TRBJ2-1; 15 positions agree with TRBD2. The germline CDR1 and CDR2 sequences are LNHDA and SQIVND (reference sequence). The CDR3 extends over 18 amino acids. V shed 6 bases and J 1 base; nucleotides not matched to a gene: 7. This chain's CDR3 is CASSTGTSGGTSYNEQFF. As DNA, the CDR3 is TGTGCCAGTAGCACCGGGACTAGCGGGGGGACTTCCTACAATGAGCAGTTCTTC.

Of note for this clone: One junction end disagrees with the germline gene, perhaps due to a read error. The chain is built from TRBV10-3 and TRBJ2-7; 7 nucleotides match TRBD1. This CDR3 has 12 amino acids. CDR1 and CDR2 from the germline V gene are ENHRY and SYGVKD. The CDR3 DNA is TGTACCATCAGTGAGGGGGCATCCGAGCAGTACTTC. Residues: CTISEGASEQYF.

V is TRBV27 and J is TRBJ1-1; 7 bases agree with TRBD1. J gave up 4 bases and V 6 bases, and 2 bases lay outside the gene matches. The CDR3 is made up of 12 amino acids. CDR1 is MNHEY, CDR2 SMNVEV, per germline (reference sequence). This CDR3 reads CASRTGSTEAFF. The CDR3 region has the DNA TGTGCCAGCAGGACAGGGAGCACTGAAGCTTTCTTT.

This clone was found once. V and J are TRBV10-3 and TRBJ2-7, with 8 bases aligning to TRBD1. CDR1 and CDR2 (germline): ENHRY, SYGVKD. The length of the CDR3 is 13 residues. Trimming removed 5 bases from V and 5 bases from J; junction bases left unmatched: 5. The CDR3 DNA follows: TGTGCCATCAGTAAGGGACAGGACCACGAGCAGTACGTC. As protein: CAISKGQDHEQYV.

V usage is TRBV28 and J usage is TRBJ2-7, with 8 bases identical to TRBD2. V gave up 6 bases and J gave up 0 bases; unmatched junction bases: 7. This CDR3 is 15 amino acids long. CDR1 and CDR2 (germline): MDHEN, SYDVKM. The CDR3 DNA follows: TGTGCCAGCAGCGCAGCGGGGGCCCTCTCCTACGAGCAGTACGTC. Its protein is CASSAAGALSYEQYV.

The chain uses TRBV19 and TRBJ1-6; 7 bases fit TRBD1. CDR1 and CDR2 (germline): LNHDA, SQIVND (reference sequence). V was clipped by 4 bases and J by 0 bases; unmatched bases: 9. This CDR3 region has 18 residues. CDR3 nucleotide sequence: TGTGCCAGTAGTAACCCCCGGGACAGCAGCTCCTATAATTCACCCCTCCACTTT. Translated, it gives CASSNPRDSSSYNSPLHF.

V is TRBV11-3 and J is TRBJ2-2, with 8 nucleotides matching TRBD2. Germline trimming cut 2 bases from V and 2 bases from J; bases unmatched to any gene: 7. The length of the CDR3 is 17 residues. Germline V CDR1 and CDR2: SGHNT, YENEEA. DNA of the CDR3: TGTGCCAGCAGCTTAAGCCGAGCGGGGGTCAACACCGGGGAGCTGTTTTTT. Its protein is CASSLSRAGVNTGELFF. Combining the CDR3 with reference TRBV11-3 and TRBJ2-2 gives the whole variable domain EAGVVQSPRYKIIEKKQPVAFWCNPISGHNTLYWYLQNLGQGPELLIRYENEEAVDDSQLPKDRFSAERLKGVDSTLKIQPAELGDSAVYLCASSLSRAGVNTGELFFGEGSRLTVL.

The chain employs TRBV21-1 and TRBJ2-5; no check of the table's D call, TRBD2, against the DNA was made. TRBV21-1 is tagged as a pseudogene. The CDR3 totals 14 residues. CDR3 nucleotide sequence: TGTGCCAGCAGGAGACTAGCGGAACAAGAGACCCAGTACTTC. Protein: CASRRLAEQETQYF.

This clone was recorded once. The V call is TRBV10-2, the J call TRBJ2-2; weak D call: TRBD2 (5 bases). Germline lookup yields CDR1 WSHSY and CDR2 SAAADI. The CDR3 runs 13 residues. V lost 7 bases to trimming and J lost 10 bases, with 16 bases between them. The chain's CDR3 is CASTRTEGVELFF. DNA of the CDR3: TGCGCCAGCACCCGGACTGAGGGAGTGGAGCTGTTTTTT.

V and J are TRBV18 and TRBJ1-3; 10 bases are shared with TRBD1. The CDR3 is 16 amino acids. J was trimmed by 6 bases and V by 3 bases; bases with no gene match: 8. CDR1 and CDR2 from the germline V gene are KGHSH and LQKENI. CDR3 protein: CASSPQPGTGVNTIYF. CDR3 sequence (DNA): TGTGCCAGCTCACCGCAACCCGGGACAGGGGTAAACACCATATATTTT.

The CDR3 DNA sequence: TGCGCCAGCAGCCTCGATGGGACAGACTCCTACGAGCAGTACTTC. It codes for CASSLDGTDSYEQYF. The chain carries TRBV4-1 and TRBJ2-7; the match to TRBD1 covers 7 bases. From germline, CDR1 is MGHRA and CDR2 YSYEKL. Trimming took 4 bases from V and 0 from J; bases not matched to a gene: 6. This CDR3 comprises 15 residues.

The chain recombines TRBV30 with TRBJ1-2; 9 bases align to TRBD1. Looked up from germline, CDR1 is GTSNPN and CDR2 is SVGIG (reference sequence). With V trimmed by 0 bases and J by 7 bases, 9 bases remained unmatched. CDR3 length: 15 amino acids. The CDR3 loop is CAWSVRGTGRFGYTF. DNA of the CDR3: TGTGCCTGGAGTGTACGGGGGACAGGGAGGTTTGGCTACACCTTC.

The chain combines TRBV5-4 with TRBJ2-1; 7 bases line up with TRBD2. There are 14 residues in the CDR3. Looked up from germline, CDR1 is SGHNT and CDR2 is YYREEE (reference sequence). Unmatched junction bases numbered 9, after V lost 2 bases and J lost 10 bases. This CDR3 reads CASSLNGGGKEQFF. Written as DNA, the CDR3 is TGTGCCAGCAGCTTAAATGGCGGGGGTAAGGAGCAGTTCTTC.

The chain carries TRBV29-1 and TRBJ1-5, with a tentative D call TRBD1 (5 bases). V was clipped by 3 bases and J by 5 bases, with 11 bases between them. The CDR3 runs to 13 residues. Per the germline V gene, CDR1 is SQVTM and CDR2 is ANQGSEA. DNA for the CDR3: TGCAGCGTTGAGATGGGGGAGCATCAGCCCCAGCATTTT. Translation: CSVEMGEHQPQHF.

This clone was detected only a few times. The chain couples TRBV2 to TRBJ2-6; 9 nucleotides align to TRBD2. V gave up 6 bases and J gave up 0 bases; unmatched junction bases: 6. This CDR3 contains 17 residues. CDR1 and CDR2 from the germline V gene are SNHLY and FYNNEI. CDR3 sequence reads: CASRRAGGSSGANVLTF. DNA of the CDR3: TGTGCCAGCAGGCGAGCGGGGGGAAGCTCTGGGGCCAACGTCCTGACTTTC.

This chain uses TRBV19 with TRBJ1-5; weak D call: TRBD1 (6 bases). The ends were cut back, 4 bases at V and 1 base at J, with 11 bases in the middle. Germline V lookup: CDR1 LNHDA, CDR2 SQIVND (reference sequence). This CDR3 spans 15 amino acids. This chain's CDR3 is CASSTYRVSNQPQHF. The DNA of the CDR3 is TGTGCCAGTAGTACTTACAGGGTCAGCAATCAGCCCCAGCATTTT.

CDR3 residues: CASSLGSGHEQYF. The CDR3 nucleotides are TGTGCCAGCAGCTTGGGGAGCGGGCACGAGCAGTACTTC. V usage is TRBV5-6 and J usage is TRBJ2-7; tentatively, D is TRBD2 (6 bases). Trimming shortened V by 0 bases and J by 5 bases, and 9 bases separated the two germline ends. The CDR3 totals 13 residues. CDR1 is SGHDT, CDR2 YYEEEE, per germline.